These 25 T cell receptor beta chains share one sample of origin, sequenced in a study of cytomegalovirus exposure and HLA in healthy donors. The PCR contained 60 Vbeta and 13 Jbeta primers. TCRdb keeps only in-frame clones here, not all; method: immunoSEQ multiplex PCR. The sample has 150,000 to 200,000 clones, 60% to 80% seen once. Sequencing used PBMCs. Receptors originate from a woman aged 40 to 49 in good health and CMV-seronegative.

This chain uses TRBV10-2 with TRBJ2-1; 10 bases fit TRBD2. The CDR3 length is 13 residues. The ends lost 6 bases at V and 7 bases at J; junction bases unmatched: 3. Germline V gene lookup returns CDR1 WSHSY and CDR2 SAAADI. The CDR3 sequence: CASRASGGNEQFF. The CDR3, as DNA: TGCGCCAGCAGGGCTAGCGGGGGTAATGAGCAGTTCTTC.

This clone was found a few times. The chain has TRBV7-8 and TRBJ2-3; D perhaps matches TRBD1 (7 bases). V shed 2 bases and J shed 6 bases, with 18 bases lying between them. The CDR3 contains 16 residues. Germline CDR1 reads SGHVS; CDR2 reads FQNEAQ. CDR3 bases: TGTGCCAGCAGCTTATTCGGAGGGGGCGCGTTCGATACGCAGTATTTT. Protein product: CASSLFGGGAFDTQYF.

The chain joins TRBV5-4 to TRBJ2-3; 10 bases align to TRBD2. The CDR3 runs 15 residues. V gave up 1 base and J gave up 4 bases; unmatched junction bases: 3. CDR1 SGHNT and CDR2 YYREEE come from the germline V gene (reference sequence). Here the CDR3 DNA reads TGTGCCAGCAGCTTGCCTAGCGGGAGCGCAGATACGCAGTATTTT. It is translated as CASSLPSGSADTQYF.

The gene calls are TRBV27 and TRBJ1-2, with a weak D call TRBD1 (6 bases). The germline V gene encodes CDR1 MNHEY and CDR2 SMNVEV (reference sequence). V dropped 5 bases and J dropped 7 bases, with 11 bases sitting between them. The CDR3 sequence is 12 residues long. DNA of the CDR3: TGTGCCAGCAGTCTGACAGGTGGTGGCTACACCTTC. Amino acid sequence: CASSLTGGGYTF.

V and J are TRBV27 and TRBJ2-5; D is possibly TRBD1 (6 bases). V was trimmed by 8 bases and J by 5 bases, leaving 27 bases between them. The CDR3 length is 17 residues. In germline, CDR1 is MNHEY, CDR2 SMNVEV (reference sequence). CDR3 DNA sequence: TGTGCCAGCCCAACGGCAGGGGCGTACACAGTTAGGGAGACCCAGTACTTC. It is translated as CASPTAGAYTVRETQYF.

The CDR3 DNA reads TGCGCCAGCAGCCAAGTCGGAGACAATGAGCAGTTCTTC. As protein: CASSQVGDNEQFF. The chain combines TRBV4-1 with TRBJ2-1; no clear D. This CDR3 is built from 13 residues. Looked up from germline, CDR1 is MGHRA and CDR2 is YSYEKL. With 1 base removed from V and 5 bases from J, the gap between germline ends came to 6 bases.

The gene calls are TRBV19 and TRBJ1-4, with a weak D call TRBD1 (6 bases). Germline CDR1 reads LNHDA; CDR2 reads SQIVND (reference sequence). The CDR3 is made up of 14 amino acids. Trimming took 6 bases from V and 3 from J, leaving 11 bases between them. CDR3 loop: CASSLRGANEKLFF. The CDR3 DNA reads TGTGCCAGTAGCCTCAGGGGAGCTAATGAAAAACTGTTTTTT.

The chain uses TRBV28 and TRBJ1-5; D may be TRBD1 (6 bases). CDR1 and CDR2 (germline): MDHEN, SYDVKM. The CDR3 sequence is 14 residues long. Between the trimmed V and J ends, which lost 2 bases and 7 bases, there was a span of 12 bases. CDR3 residues: CASSLRQGLQPQHF. In DNA form, the CDR3 reads TGTGCCAGCAGTTTACGCCAGGGGTTACAGCCCCAGCATTTT.

The rearrangement links TRBV7-3 to TRBJ2-1; D uncertain. Germline V gene lookup returns CDR1 SGHTA and CDR2 FQGTGA. This CDR3 spans 13 amino acids. The V end was cut by 0 bases, the J end by 4 bases, with 4 bases between. The CDR3 nucleotides read TGTGCCAGCAGCTTAACCATTTACAATGAGCAGTTCTTC. Translated, it gives CASSLTIYNEQFF. The entire variable domain, with the rest obtained from reference TRBV7-3 and TRBJ2-1, is as follows: GAGVSQTPSNKVTEKGKYVELRCDPISGHTALYWYRQSLGQGPEFLIYFQGTGAADDSGLPNDRFFAVRPEGSVSTLKIQRTERGDSAVYLCASSLTIYNEQFFGPGTRLTVL.

The chain recombines TRBV15 with TRBJ2-2; 8 positions match TRBD1. The V and J ends lost 4 bases and 5 bases, in that order; junction bases with no gene match: 9. The CDR3 consists of 16 residues. Per the germline V gene, CDR1 is LNHNV and CDR2 is YYDKDF (reference sequence). The CDR3 sequence: CATSTRSTGATGELFF. In DNA, the CDR3 is TGTGCCACCAGCACCAGATCGACAGGGGCGACCGGGGAGCTGTTTTTT.

The rearrangement links TRBV29-1 to TRBJ2-3; 7 nucleotides align to TRBD2. V lost 5 bases to trimming and J lost 1 base; unmatched junction nucleotides: 12. Germline CDR1 SQVTM, CDR2 ANQGSEA. This CDR3 has 16 residues. For the CDR3, the DNA is TGCAGCGTTACTGGGCTGGCGGGAGTGGGCACAGATACGCAGTATTTT. Protein sequence: CSVTGLAGVGTDTQYF.

This chain uses TRBV13 with TRBJ2-1; the D gene is possibly TRBD2 (5 bases). Between the trimmed V and J ends, which lost 3 bases and 5 bases, there was a span of 11 bases. The germline V gene has CDR1 PRHDT and CDR2 FYEKMQ (reference sequence). The CDR3 spans 14 residues. The CDR3 spells CASSFRRLNNEQFF. CDR3 DNA: TGTGCCAGCAGCTTTCGGAGGCTGAACAATGAGCAGTTCTTC.

This clone showed up just a few times. The chain links TRBV19 to TRBJ2-7, with 9 nucleotides matching TRBD1. This CDR3 comprises 16 residues. CDR1 and CDR2 from the germline V gene are LNHDA and SQIVND (reference sequence). V lost 3 bases and J lost 1; bases outside the gene matches: 7. In DNA form, the CDR3 reads TGTGCCAGTAGTATCTCCGGACAGGGGAAATCCTACGAGCAGTACTTC. It is translated as CASSISGQGKSYEQYF. Together with reference TRBV19 and TRBJ2-7, the CDR3 gives the full variable domain: DGGITQSPKYLFRKEGQNVTLSCEQNLNHDAMYWYRQDPGQGLRLIYYSQIVNDFQKGDIAEGYSVSREKKESFPLTVTSAQKNPTAFYLCASSISGQGKSYEQYFGPGTRLTVT.

The J gene is TRBJ1-2, the V gene TRBV28, with 12 bases fitting TRBD1. Losses at the gene ends were 3 bases for V and 4 bases for J; bases not matched to a gene: 6. CDR3 length equals 16 residues. Germline-derived CDR1 and CDR2 are MDHEN and SYDVKM. CDR3 protein: CASSFAPGQGAYGYTF. The CDR3 DNA reads TGTGCCAGCAGTTTCGCGCCGGGACAGGGGGCCTATGGCTACACCTTC.

This rearrangement joins TRBV10-1 to TRBJ1-1; D gene uncertain. From germline, CDR1 is WNHNN and CDR2 SYGVQD (reference sequence). The germline V and J ends were trimmed by 3 bases and 0 bases, with 5 bases remaining between them. This CDR3 is 13 amino acids long. CDR3 sequence (DNA): TGCGCCAGCAGTGAATCTCTGAACACTGAAGCTTTCTTT. This sequence encodes CASSESLNTEAFF.

The gene calls are TRBV29-1 and TRBJ1-4; no reliable D call. The CDR3 totals 12 residues. V was shortened by 4 bases and J by 8 bases, with 11 bases between the two germline ends. Germline CDR1 and CDR2: SQVTM and ANQGSEA. CDR3 protein: CSVVRSREKLFF. DNA for the CDR3: TGCAGCGTTGTACGGAGTCGAGAAAAACTGTTTTTT.

The chain combines TRBV7-2 with TRBJ2-3, with 8 positions matching TRBD2. The CDR3 consists of 15 residues. Germline values: CDR1 SGHTA, CDR2 FQGNSA. Trimming removed 5 bases from V and 0 bases from J; junction bases left unmatched: 4. The CDR3 coding sequence is TGTGCCAGCAGCCCGGGGGGGGAAAGCACAGATACGCAGTATTTT. Protein sequence: CASSPGGESTDTQYF.

The gene calls are TRBV11-3 and TRBJ1-1; D perhaps matches TRBD1 (6 bases). Between the trimmed V and J ends, which lost 8 bases and 0 bases, there was a span of 13 bases. This CDR3 spans 14 amino acids. CDR1 is SGHNT, CDR2 YENEEA, per germline. CDR3 DNA: TGTGCCAGCTCGGGGGGGCCCATGAACACTGAAGCTTTCTTT. Translation: CASSGGPMNTEAFF.

This chain uses TRBV28 with TRBJ2-7; maybe TRBD1 (5 bases). The V gene's germline CDR1 is MDHEN and CDR2 SYDVKM. The CDR3 extends over 13 amino acids. V was shortened by 2 bases and J by 11 bases, with 16 bases between the two germline ends. The CDR3 DNA reads as TGTGCCAGCAGTTTAGGGCAGGGTGGGATTGAGTACTTC. Translated: CASSLGQGGIEYF.

This chain joins TRBV28 and TRBJ1-5; weak D call: TRBD1 (5 bases). Germline CDR1 and CDR2: MDHEN and SYDVKM. The CDR3 totals 14 residues. V dropped 2 bases and J dropped 2 bases, with 7 bases sitting between them. The CDR3 spells CASSLGGGNQPQHF. In DNA, the CDR3 is TGTGCCAGCAGTTTAGGGGGGGGCAATCAGCCCCAGCATTTT.

This chain links TRBV7-2 with TRBJ2-2; TRBD1 matches 9 bases. The CDR3 has 15 amino acids. The germline V gene has CDR1 SGHTA and CDR2 FQGNSA. V gave up 2 bases and J gave up 5 bases; unmatched junction bases: 3. CDR3 in amino acids: CASSLLGQGTGELFF. Written as DNA, the CDR3 is TGTGCCAGCAGCTTACTCGGACAGGGGACCGGGGAGCTGTTTTTT.

The genes are TRBV28 and TRBJ1-2; D not certain. There are 13 residues in the CDR3. The ends were cut back, 6 bases at V and 10 bases at J, with 18 bases in the middle. Per the germline V gene, CDR1 is MDHEN and CDR2 is SYDVKM. The CDR3 region is CASSAGGRSFYTF. CDR3 DNA: TGTGCCAGCAGCGCGGGTGGGCGGTCATTCTACACCTTC.

V usage is TRBV30 and J usage is TRBJ2-2; the D gene is possibly TRBD1 (6 bases). V lost 3 bases and J 3 bases, leaving 14 bases between the germline ends. Germline V gene sequence: CDR1 GTSNPN, CDR2 SVGIG (reference sequence). This CDR3 has 15 amino acids. For the CDR3, the DNA is TGTGCCTGGAGACCTTTGTCAGGGGACACCGGGGAGCTGTTTTTT. Translating it yields CAWRPLSGDTGELFF.

The rearrangement joins TRBV28 to TRBJ1-6, with 7 bases fitting TRBD1. Germline assignment: CDR1 MDHEN and CDR2 SYDVKM. The V gene end was trimmed by 5 bases and the J gene end by 5 bases; junction bases not matched to a gene: 6. This CDR3 is built from 15 residues. Here the CDR3 DNA reads TGTGCCAGCAGTACATCCGGGACAGATAATTCACCCCTCCACTTT. Residues: CASSTSGTDNSPLHF.

This rearrangement joins TRBV7-6 to TRBJ2-2; D might be TRBD2 (5 bases). The CDR3 spans 16 residues. Germline loops: CDR1 SGHVS, CDR2 FNYEAQ. Trimming pared 0 bases from V and 2 bases from J, leaving 10 bases between. The CDR3 sequence is CASSLAVGANTGELFF. CDR3 in DNA: TGTGCCAGCAGCTTAGCGGTGGGAGCCAACACCGGGGAGCTGTTTTTT.